The clone carrying this T cell receptor beta chain appeared many times. Its cognate antigen is unknown. Graves' hyperthyroidism qualified as stable when ophthalmopathy did not progress within 18 months. Uncontrolled infection, other autoimmune disease, pregnancy or lactation led to exclusion. Under 12 ml fresh peripheral blood yielded the PBMCs. The data were obtained in a study of T cells in Graves' hyperthyroidism and ophthalmopathy. Broader study findings: Blood also contained most expanded thyroid clonotypes above 0.001.

Regions amplified from RNA transcripts were the TCR beta CDR3 regions. The HTBI set primed first-round TCR CDR3 RT-PCR. MiXCR, applied by TCRdb to the multiplex PCR reads, yields one record per CDR3 protein. The data contain 600,000 to 650,000 distinct CDR3 sequences, roughly 15% of them singletons. The specimen sequenced was blood. The sequence came from a woman in her 30s with Graves' hyperthyroidism.

The CDR3 protein is CASSPWTSGMVNIQYF. The CDR3 coding sequence is TGTGCCAGCAGCCCATGGACTAGCGGGATGGTTAACATTCAGTACTTC. This chain joins TRBV7-2 and TRBJ2-4; the match to TRBD2 covers 12 bases. V was pared by 5 bases and J by 7 bases, with 9 bases of the junction left unmatched. The CDR3 has 16 residues. The germline CDR1 and CDR2 sequences are SGHTA and FQGNSA.